This T cell receptor beta chain emerged from a study of blood T cell repertoires in COVID-19. The CDR3 has 15 amino acids. Trimming removed 6 bases from V and 0 bases from J, with 12 bases in between. The germline gives CDR1 LNHDA, CDR2 SQIVND (reference sequence). Data came from immunoSEQ multiplex PCR; TCRdb stores just in-frame clones and leaves some out. The table lists approximately 100,000 clones, over 80% of them singletons. This receptor was obtained from a middle-aged man with acute or convalescent COVID-19. The sample was peripheral blood. The V gene is TRBV19, the J gene TRBJ1-5; D call uncertain. CDR3 bases: TGTGCCAGTAGGCCCCAGGAAAATAGCAATCAGCCCCAGCATTTT. It is translated as CASRPQENSNQPQHF.